The 11 T cell receptor beta chains listed next were all sequenced from one sample in a study of beta chain features in type 1 diabetes. Study findings and constraints: Researchers report that Type 1 diabetes patients had moderately but significantly shorter TCRB CDR3s across all four CD4+ subsets.

The entirety of the isolated RNA underwent reverse transcription, so expressed TCRB transcripts were sequenced. Sequencing used immunoSEQ multiplex PCR; TCRdb keeps in-frame clones, though not all of them. The repertoire consists of a few hundred thousand clones, with 15% occurring once and the leading ten covering 0.015% to 0.017%. These TCRs are of unknown antigen specificity. The source material was naive CD4+ T cells from blood. These receptors originate from a man between 18 and 35 years old with type 1 diabetes.

The V gene is TRBV5-1, the J gene TRBJ2-7, with a tentative D call TRBD1 (7 bases). Germline-derived CDR1 and CDR2 are SGHRS and YFSETQ. The CDR3 has 15 residues. V was cut by 3 bases and J by 3 bases, with 16 bases left in between. In DNA form, the CDR3 reads TGCGCCAGCAGCTCCAGGGGGGTCGGCCTCTACGAGCAGTACTTC. Its translation is CASSSRGVGLYEQYF.

This rearrangement joins TRBV13 to TRBJ2-7, with TRBD2 matching 14 bases. J lost 4 bases, V lost 3 bases, and 11 bases had no gene match. The CDR3 sequence is 18 residues long. Germline V gives CDR1 PRHDT, CDR2 FYEKMQ (reference sequence). CDR3 region: CASSFFVGLAGGKYEQYF. CDR3 DNA: TGTGCCAGCAGCTTCTTTGTAGGACTAGCGGGAGGAAAGTACGAGCAGTACTTC.

This clone was seen more than once but under ten times. The rearrangement links TRBV30 to TRBJ1-5; D remains ambiguous. The CDR3 spans 16 residues. Germline lookup yields CDR1 GTSNPN and CDR2 SVGIG (reference sequence). With 0 bases removed from V and 3 bases from J, the gap between germline ends came to 15 bases. CDR3: CAWSVRGLQVNQPQHF. In nucleotides, the CDR3 is TGTGCCTGGAGTGTACGAGGGCTGCAGGTCAATCAGCCCCAGCATTTT.

This chain connects TRBV7-8 to TRBJ2-7; tentative D call: TRBD2 (6 bases). The V gene's germline CDR1 is SGHVS and CDR2 FQNEAQ. The length of the CDR3 is 15 residues. V was shortened by 5 bases and J by 3 bases, with 17 bases between the two germline ends. The CDR3 here is CASSPSRTTYYEQYF. The CDR3 DNA reads TGTGCCAGCAGCCCCTCCCGGACTACCTACTACGAGCAGTACTTC.

The rearrangement links TRBV6-5 to TRBJ1-2, with 10 bases that match TRBD1. Germline CDR1 and CDR2: MNHEY and SVGAGI. The CDR3 consists of 14 residues. V dropped 5 bases and J dropped 10; count of bases not matched to a gene: 10. The CDR3 reads CASSGGTGARFYTF. The CDR3 region has the DNA TGTGCCAGCAGTGGAGGGACAGGGGCCCGGTTCTACACCTTC.

CDR3 bases: TGTGCCAGCAGCTTTCGAGAGGTGGGAAACACCATATATTTT. This gives the protein CASSFREVGNTIYF. This chain links TRBV5-4 with TRBJ1-3, with D hard to call. The CDR3 spans 14 residues. Trimming pared 2 bases from V and 4 bases from J, leaving 10 bases between. Germline CDR1 reads SGHNT; CDR2 reads YYREEE (reference sequence).

The chain is built from TRBV27 and TRBJ1-5; 8 nucleotides match TRBD1. The CDR3 loop spans 15 amino acids. Germline V gene lookup returns CDR1 MNHEY and CDR2 SMNVEV (reference sequence). V trimming: 5 bases; J trimming: 5 bases; junction bases outside the gene matches: 8. In DNA, the CDR3 is TGTGCCAGCAGTAGGGGGACAGGTTGGGATCAGCCCCAGCATTTT. Encoded protein: CASSRGTGWDQPQHF.

This chain links TRBV5-6 with TRBJ1-1; D not certain. Germline V lookup: CDR1 SGHDT, CDR2 YYEEEE. V was cut by 0 bases and J by 5 bases, with 8 bases left in between. There are 13 residues in the CDR3. Here the CDR3 reads CASSLGSQTEAFF. CDR3 sequence (DNA): TGTGCCAGCAGCTTGGGATCCCAGACTGAAGCTTTCTTT.

The V and J genes are TRBV18 and TRBJ1-1, with 7 nucleotides matching TRBD1. The ends lost 5 bases at V and 9 bases at J; junction bases unmatched: 6. Germline CDR1 reads KGHSH; CDR2 reads LQKENI. This CDR3 spans 12 amino acids. For the CDR3, the DNA is TGTGCCAGCTCAGTCGACAGGGTTAAAGCTTTCTTT. Amino acids: CASSVDRVKAFF.

The chain is built from TRBV5-1 and TRBJ1-1, with D hard to call. The CDR3 has 14 residues. Germline lookup yields CDR1 SGHRS and CDR2 YFSETQ. The germline V and J ends were trimmed by 4 bases and 2 bases, with 12 bases remaining between them. The CDR3 coding sequence is TGCGCCAGCAGCCTTTCCCCCAGTAACACTGAAGCTTTCTTT. Its protein product is CASSLSPSNTEAFF. Drawing the rest from reference TRBV5-1 and TRBJ1-1, the complete variable domain is KAGVTQTPRYLIKTRGQQVTLSCSPISGHRSVSWYQQTPGQGLQFLFEYFSETQRNKGNFPGRFSGRQFSNSRSEMNVSTLELGDSALYLCASSLSPSNTEAFFGQGTRLTVV.

This clone was picked up a small number of times. The V gene is TRBV28, the J gene TRBJ2-3; D may be TRBD2 (6 bases). The CDR3 extends over 14 amino acids. Germline-derived CDR1 and CDR2 are MDHEN and SYDVKM. The V end was cut by 7 bases, the J end by 2 bases, with 13 bases between. The CDR3 DNA sequence: TGTGCCAGCACCCCGGCGGGGTCCACAGATACGCAGTATTTT. It encodes CASTPAGSTDTQYF.